This T cell receptor beta chain was obtained from a study of T cell responses to AZD1222 COVID-19 vaccine. Points on this clone: No antigen is known for it.

General study points: White British donors predominated, females outnumbered males, and clonal diversity was possibly underestimated.

This CDR3 has 13 amino acids. Deletions cut 3 bases from V and 7 bases from J, with 10 bases between. Germline V gene data show CDR1 as MNHNS and CDR2 as SASEGT. Measured with immunoSEQ multiplex PCR; TCRdb has only the in-frame clones, and not every one. The table includes about 160,000 clones, approximately 94% detected once. The rearrangement links TRBV6-1 to TRBJ1-5, with D uncertain. This receptor was taken from an adult who received the AZD1222 COVID-19 vaccine. This sample comprised peripheral blood, obtained 28 days after the second AZD1222 dose. CDR3 loop: CASSENWWQPQHF. The CDR3 nucleotides read TGTGCCAGCAGTGAGAACTGGTGGCAGCCCCAGCATTTT.